This T cell receptor (beta chain) is drawn from a study of blood T cell repertoires in COVID-19. Produced via immunoSEQ multiplex PCR; TCRdb's table is partial and in-frame only. In the table there are 250,000 to 300,000 clones, about nine tenths of which are singletons. This CDR3 has 20 residues. V was pared by 3 bases and J by 0 bases, with 16 bases of the junction left unmatched. The germline gives CDR1 MDHEN, CDR2 SYDVKM. Input material: PBMCs or T cells enriched from blood (not recorded which). The sequence was obtained from a woman in her forties or fifties who had been exposed to COVID-19. The chain combines TRBV28 with TRBJ2-3; 9 bases match TRBD2. In DNA form, the CDR3 reads TGTGCCAGCAGTTTCCCCCACGCCGGTATACTAGCGGGTAGCACAGATACGCAGTATTTT. Its translation is CASSFPHAGILAGSTDTQYF.